This T cell receptor (beta chain) was recorded in a study of blood T cell repertoires in COVID-19. About the study: From the United States, Italy and Spain came samples of acute and convalescent COVID-19. Sample material is recorded as cDNA or gDNA derived from T cells, B-cell-depleted T cells, or PBMCs.

Germline assignment: CDR1 SEHNR and CDR2 FQNEAQ (reference sequence). The V gene end was trimmed by 4 bases and the J gene end by 0 bases; junction bases not matched to a gene: 8. The CDR3 runs 18 residues. Those enrolled in Seattle joined during active infection and were followed longitudinally afterward. As originally analysed: Amplification with reference gene primers provided the estimates of nucleated cell counts. Clones were sequenced by immunoSEQ multiplex PCR, and TCRdb holds only the in-frame ones, with some missing. V and J calls and clone size come straight from that table; D and trimming were deduced from the DNA. The sample shows about 260,000 clones, 85% to 90% of them seen only once.

The sequencing input was peripheral blood. This chain joins TRBV7-9 and TRBJ1-3; 11 nucleotides agree with TRBD1. The receptor comes from a woman aged 60-75 years with COVID-19, enrolled during active disease. The CDR3 region has the DNA TGTGCCAGCAGCTCTACTAGGACAGGGGGCACCTCTGGAAACACCATATATTTT. Its protein product is CASSSTRTGGTSGNTIYF.